These 15 T cell receptor beta chains were all obtained from the same sample, sequenced in a study of T cell changes during pregnancy in multiple sclerosis. The repertoire was sequenced with immunoSEQ multiplex PCR; TCRdb's copy has only in-frame clones and lacks some. The top ten clones hold more than 8.5% of a sample with 40,000 to 50,000 clones, 80% to 95% of them seen once. The sequencing here drew on CD8+ T cells from peripheral blood mononuclear cells, taken in the first trimester of pregnancy. Receptors originate from a female donor with multiple sclerosis, enrolled in a pregnancy study.

This clone was detected only a few times. This chain connects TRBV4-1 to TRBJ1-2; weak D call: TRBD1 (6 bases). The V end was cut by 3 bases, the J end by 10 bases, with 18 bases between. The CDR3 totals 14 residues. Germline-derived CDR1 and CDR2 are MGHRA and YSYEKL. The CDR3 nucleotides read TGCGCCAGCAGCCAGGAGAAACCGGGACATGACTACACCTTC. It codes for CASSQEKPGHDYTF.

This chain links TRBV21-1 with TRBJ2-7; TRBD1, the D gene given by the table, was not confirmed from the DNA. TRBV21-1 is annotated as a pseudogene. There are 12 residues in the CDR3. The CDR3 region has the DNA TGTGCCAGCAAGGAACAGGGATTCGAGCAGTACTTC. It translates to CASKEQGFEQYF.

The rearrangement uses TRBV6-5 and TRBJ1-1, with D unresolved. Trimming stripped 6 bases from V and 4 bases from J, with 9 bases between. The CDR3 sequence is 12 residues long. Germline CDR1 reads MNHEY; CDR2 reads SVGAGI. Here the CDR3 reads CASRPSGTEAFF. The CDR3 DNA reads TGTGCCAGCAGGCCCTCAGGCACTGAAGCTTTCTTT.

The chain uses TRBV27 and TRBJ2-1, with TRBD2 matching over 7 bases. The ends lost 3 bases at V and 5 bases at J; junction bases unmatched: 4. CDR1 is MNHEY and CDR2 is SMNVEV in the germline V gene (reference sequence). This CDR3 is 14 amino acids long. Here the CDR3 reads CASSFGGTNNEQFF. CDR3 coding DNA: TGTGCCAGCAGTTTCGGGGGGACTAACAATGAGCAGTTCTTC.

The gene calls are TRBV5-4 and TRBJ1-2, with 7 bases lining up with TRBD1. The J segment lost 0 bases and the V segment lost 4 bases, leaving 9 bases of the junction unmatched. This CDR3 spans 16 amino acids. Germline V CDR1 and CDR2: SGHNT, YYREEE (reference sequence). The CDR3 coding sequence is TGTGCCAGCAGCCAAGCTGGGACAGACGCTAACTATGGCTACACCTTC. It encodes CASSQAGTDANYGYTF. The full variable domain, completed using reference TRBV5-4 and TRBJ1-2, is ETGVTQSPTHLIKTRGQQVTLRCSSQSGHNTVSWYQQALGQGPQFIFQYYREEENGRGNFPPRFSGLQFPNYSSELNVNALELDDSALYLCASSQAGTDANYGYTFGSGTRLTVV.

The chain joins TRBV9 to TRBJ2-6, with 7 positions matching TRBD1. Trimming cost V 5 bases and J 2 bases; bases outside gene matches: 7. The germline V gene encodes CDR1 SGDLS and CDR2 YYNGEE. This CDR3 comprises 16 residues. The CDR3 nucleotides are TGTGCCAGCAGTCCCAACGACAGGGCTGGGGCCAACGTCCTGACTTTC. Residues: CASSPNDRAGANVLTF.

The chain recombines TRBV6-5 with TRBJ1-2; maybe TRBD1 (6 bases). CDR3 length equals 15 residues. V was trimmed by 5 bases and J by 4 bases, leaving 17 bases between them. The germline V gene has CDR1 MNHEY and CDR2 SVGAGI. Here the CDR3 reads CASSPRRGGLYGYTF. CDR3 bases: TGTGCCAGCAGTCCCCGCCGGGGGGGGCTCTATGGCTACACCTTC.

The chain recombines TRBV5-4 with TRBJ2-1, with D unresolved. The CDR3 covers 12 residues. The germline V gene has CDR1 SGHNT and CDR2 YYREEE (reference sequence). Trimming removed 4 bases at V and 7 bases at J, with 9 bases between. DNA of the CDR3: TGTGCCAGCAGCGTTTACAGAAATGAGCAGTTCTTC. Translated, it gives CASSVYRNEQFF.

The chain combines TRBV19 with TRBJ2-2, with D perhaps matching TRBD1 (6 bases). This CDR3 spans 16 amino acids. Per germline, CDR1 LNHDA and CDR2 SQIVND (reference sequence). V lost 4 bases to trimming and J lost 2 bases, with 14 bases between them. CDR3 in DNA: TGTGCCAGTAGTACTACCCCGGGACAAAACACCGGGGAGCTGTTTTTT. Translated: CASSTTPGQNTGELFF.

The chain uses TRBV7-7 and TRBJ2-7, with D tentatively TRBD2 (6 bases). The germline V gene encodes CDR1 SSHAT and CDR2 FNYEAQ (reference sequence). V lost 5 bases to trimming and J lost 5 bases, with 19 bases between them. The CDR3 consists of 15 residues. The DNA for the CDR3 is TGTGCCAGCAGCCCCCTAGCGCCAGGGAGCGACGAGCAGTACTTC. Its protein is CASSPLAPGSDEQYF.

This sequence joins TRBV21-1 and TRBJ1-5; the listed D gene, TRBD1, was not tested against the DNA. TRBV21-1 is classified as a pseudogene. This CDR3 comprises 16 residues. DNA for the CDR3: TGTGCCAGCAGCATCGGGACAAAGAATAGCAATCAGCCCCAGCATTTT. Translating gives CASSIGTKNSNQPQHF.

The chain links TRBV28 to TRBJ2-3, with 9 bases fitting TRBD2. Unmatched junction bases numbered 9, after V lost 5 bases and J lost 3 bases. From germline, CDR1 is MDHEN and CDR2 SYDVKM. The CDR3 loop spans 16 amino acids. The CDR3 region is CASSHVSGGVTDTQYF. The CDR3 DNA reads TGTGCCAGCAGTCACGTTAGCGGGGGCGTAACAGATACGCAGTATTTT.

The CDR3 region is CASSPDRGAPGNTIYF. CDR3 nucleotides: TGTGCCAGCAGCCCCGACAGGGGGGCCCCTGGAAACACCATATATTTT. This sequence joins TRBV11-1 and TRBJ1-3; TRBD1 aligns across 9 bases. Germline loops: CDR1 SGHAT, CDR2 FQDESV (reference sequence). This CDR3 region has 16 residues. J was trimmed by 2 bases and V by 5 bases; bases with no gene match: 7.

This clone came up a few times. The chain recombines TRBV10-2 with TRBJ1-2, with D uncertain. This CDR3 is built from 15 residues. The germline gives CDR1 WSHSY, CDR2 SAAADI. V was cut by 0 bases and J by 0 bases, with 8 bases left in between. The CDR3 DNA reads as TGCGCCAGCAGTGAGTCTGTCCCAGCTAACTATGGCTACACCTTC. Its translation is CASSESVPANYGYTF.

The chain joins TRBV6-5 to TRBJ1-2; D perhaps matches TRBD1 (6 bases). Germline V lookup: CDR1 MNHEY, CDR2 SVGAGI. There are 16 residues in the CDR3. The germline V and J ends were trimmed by 2 bases and 2 bases, with 15 bases remaining between them. CDR3 loop: CASSYGPMRGNYGYTF. CDR3 nucleotides: TGTGCCAGCAGTTACGGGCCGATGAGGGGGAACTATGGCTACACCTTC.